This entry lists 18 T cell receptor beta chains sequenced from one sample in a study of T cell responses to AZD1222 COVID-19 vaccine. TCRdb's copy holds only in-frame clones and misses some; the assay was immunoSEQ multiplex PCR. Of about 150,000 clones listed, under 95% are singletons. The sample consisted of peripheral blood, taken 28 days after the second AZD1222 dose. Every receptor here comes from an adult who received the AZD1222 COVID-19 vaccine.

The chain has TRBV28 and TRBJ2-5; TRBD1 matches 8 bases. J gave up 3 bases and V 7 bases, and 4 bases lay outside the gene matches. From germline, CDR1 is MDHEN and CDR2 SYDVKM. This CDR3 has 13 residues. The chain's CDR3 is CASTGQGKETQYF. The CDR3 DNA follows: TGTGCCAGCACCGGACAGGGAAAAGAGACCCAGTACTTC.

The chain carries TRBV7-6 and TRBJ2-2, with 12 bases lining up with TRBD1. This CDR3 is built from 19 residues. Germline values: CDR1 SGHVS, CDR2 FNYEAQ. V dropped 5 bases and J dropped 1; count of bases not matched to a gene: 11. The chain's CDR3 is CASSAARGQGALNTGELFF. The CDR3 DNA follows: TGTGCCAGCAGCGCCGCCCGGGGACAGGGGGCTTTGAACACCGGGGAGCTGTTTTTT. Drawing the rest from reference TRBV7-6 and TRBJ2-2, the complete variable domain is GAGVSQSPRYKVTKRGQDVALRCDPISGHVSLYWYRQALGQGPEFLTYFNYEAQQDKSGLPNDRFSAERPEGSISTLTIQRTEQRDSAMYRCASSAARGQGALNTGELFFGEGSRLTVL.

The chain is built from TRBV6-2 or TRBV6-3 and TRBJ1-6; 8 nucleotides match TRBD1. V was pared by 6 bases and J by 9 bases, with 10 bases of the junction left unmatched. This CDR3 contains 15 residues. The germline V gene encodes CDR1 MNHEY and CDR2 SVGEGT. The CDR3 DNA is TGTGCCAGCAGCCAGGACAGGGCCCTGCTTTCACCCCTCCACTTT. Residues: CASSQDRALLSPLHF.

The rearrangement joins TRBV30 to TRBJ1-4; D not certain. The V gene lost 5 bases and the J gene lost 8 bases, with 15 bases spanning the gap. Germline values: CDR1 GTSNPN, CDR2 SVGIG (reference sequence). The CDR3 is 13 amino acids. CDR3 amino acids: CAWVEGNGEKLFF. The CDR3 DNA is TGTGCCTGGGTCGAGGGTAATGGGGAAAAACTGTTTTTT.

This clone was recorded once. The gene calls are TRBV5-1 and TRBJ2-2; D is possibly TRBD1 (5 bases). Trimming removed 0 bases at V and 0 bases at J, with 9 bases between. Germline V gives CDR1 SGHRS, CDR2 YFSETQ. This CDR3 has 16 amino acids. The CDR3 here is CASSLGPRANTGELFF. The CDR3 nucleotides are TGCGCCAGCAGCTTGGGGCCCAGGGCGAACACCGGGGAGCTGTTTTTT.

This clone has only one observation. The chain uses TRBV19 and TRBJ2-3; 14 bases line up with TRBD2. Germline assignment: CDR1 LNHDA and CDR2 SQIVND (reference sequence). V dropped 4 bases and J dropped 4; count of bases not matched to a gene: 4. The CDR3 contains 16 residues. The DNA of the CDR3 is TGTGCCAGTAGTAGGGGACTAGCGGGAGTTGCAGATACGCAGTATTTT. It is translated as CASSRGLAGVADTQYF.

The chain carries TRBV19 and TRBJ1-1; tentatively, D is TRBD1 (6 bases). Per germline, CDR1 LNHDA and CDR2 SQIVND (reference sequence). This CDR3 region has 15 residues. V was shortened by 4 bases and J by 4 bases, with 16 bases between the two germline ends. CDR3 sequence reads: CASSSTSGGLTEAFF. The CDR3 DNA is TGTGCCAGTAGTAGCACTTCGGGGGGGCTCACTGAAGCTTTCTTT.

V and J are TRBV19 and TRBJ2-7; 12 bases align to TRBD2. Germline CDR1 and CDR2: LNHDA and SQIVND (reference sequence). This CDR3 has 15 residues. J was trimmed by 10 bases and V by 0 bases; bases with no gene match: 7. CDR3 sequence reads: CASSIESLGLAGQYF. CDR3 DNA: TGTGCCAGTAGTATAGAATCGTTGGGACTAGCGGGCCAGTACTTC.

The rearrangement joins TRBV13 to TRBJ1-2, with TRBD1 identical over 10 bases. Trimming at V came to 4 bases and at J to 8 bases, leaving 10 bases not matched to a gene. The CDR3 spans 15 residues. Germline-derived CDR1 and CDR2 are PRHDT and FYEKMQ (reference sequence). In nucleotides, the CDR3 is TGTGCCAGCAGCTGGACCCAACGGGACAGGGGCGGCTACACCTTC. Encoded protein: CASSWTQRDRGGYTF.

V gene TRBV2 combines with J gene TRBJ2-1; weak D call: TRBD1 (5 bases). Germline values: CDR1 SNHLY, CDR2 FYNNEI. The CDR3 consists of 15 residues. The germline V and J ends were trimmed by 2 bases and 7 bases, with 15 bases remaining between them. The CDR3 reads CASSEIPGNANEQFF. CDR3 sequence (DNA): TGTGCCAGCAGTGAAATTCCAGGGAATGCAAATGAGCAGTTCTTC.

Regarding this clone: At one end, the junction sequence differs from germline, possibly due to a read error. This rearrangement joins TRBV14 to TRBJ2-7, with D perhaps TRBD2 (5 bases). The germline V gene encodes CDR1 SGHDN and CDR2 FVKESK. CDR3 length equals 15 residues. This CDR3 is CASSHGVGYSSEQYF. In DNA, the CDR3 is TGTGCCAGCAGCCACGGGGTGGGGTATTCCTCCGAGCAGTACTTC.

In this sample, this clone turned up once. The rearrangement links TRBV14 to TRBJ2-7; maybe TRBD1 (5 bases). The germline V and J ends were trimmed by 4 bases and 8 bases, with 18 bases remaining between them. Germline V gene data show CDR1 as SGHDN and CDR2 as FVKESK. This CDR3 spans 14 amino acids. The CDR3 sequence: CASSPEIARGQQYF. As DNA, the CDR3 is TGTGCCAGCAGCCCGGAAATCGCTAGGGGCCAGCAGTACTTC.

V is TRBV7-3 and J is TRBJ1-2, with D uncertain. V gave up 1 base and J gave up 6 bases, with 15 bases separating them. The CDR3 runs 15 residues. The germline CDR1 and CDR2 sequences are SGHTA and FQGTGA. The CDR3: CASSLSPSSSHGYTF. In DNA, the CDR3 is TGTGCCAGCAGCTTAAGTCCTTCCAGCAGTCATGGCTACACCTTC. Based on the CDR3 plus reference TRBV7-3 and TRBJ1-2, the full variable domain is GAGVSQTPSNKVTEKGKYVELRCDPISGHTALYWYRQSLGQGPEFLIYFQGTGAADDSGLPNDRFFAVRPEGSVSTLKIQRTERGDSAVYLCASSLSPSSSHGYTFGSGTRLTVV.

The chain links TRBV5-6 to TRBJ2-6; D may correspond to TRBD1 or TRBD2 (5 bases each). V lost 4 bases and J 4 bases, leaving 18 bases between the germline ends. CDR3 length: 17 residues. Germline-derived CDR1 and CDR2 are SGHDT and YYEEEE. Written as DNA, the CDR3 is TGTGCCAGCAGCGGAGACAGCTCGGGGTCCGGGGCCAACGTCCTGACTTTC. Residues: CASSGDSSGSGANVLTF. Complete variable domain (other parts from reference TRBV5-6 and TRBJ2-6): DAGVTQSPTHLIKTRGQQVTLRCSPKSGHDTVSWYQQALGQGPQFIFQYYEEEERQRGNFPDRFSGHQFPNYSSELNVNALLLGDSALYLCASSGDSSGSGANVLTFGAGSRLTVL.

This clone appeared a single time. V and J are TRBV20-1 and TRBJ2-7; 10 bases match TRBD1. The CDR3 has 15 residues. The J segment lost 3 bases and the V segment lost 3 bases, leaving 8 bases of the junction unmatched. CDR1 is DFQATT, CDR2 SNEGSKA, per germline (reference sequence). The CDR3 DNA is TGCAGTGCTAGTTCGACGGACAGGGGGTACTACGAGCAGTACTTC. Translated: CSASSTDRGYYEQYF.

The chain carries TRBV12-3 or TRBV12-4 and TRBJ2-5; TRBD2 might be the D (6 bases). Trimming shortened V by 6 bases and J by 5 bases, and 13 bases separated the two germline ends. This CDR3 is 13 amino acids long. The CDR3 nucleotides read TGTGCCAGCAGCCTCCGTGGGGGGGAGACCCAGTACTTC. Protein product: CASSLRGGETQYF.

V usage is TRBV27 and J usage is TRBJ2-1; 9 positions match TRBD1. The CDR3 sequence is 13 residues long. The germline CDR1 and CDR2 sequences are MNHEY and SMNVEV (reference sequence). V lost 10 bases and J lost 4; bases outside the gene matches: 5. The CDR3 region is CATQGAEYNEQFF. CDR3 in DNA: TGTGCCACACAGGGGGCCGAATACAATGAGCAGTTCTTC.

The chain employs TRBV4-1 and TRBJ2-7; TRBD2 matches at 7 bases. The CDR3 has 16 residues. Germline V gene lookup returns CDR1 MGHRA and CDR2 YSYEKL. V lost 1 base to trimming and J lost 4 bases; unmatched junction nucleotides: 10. In DNA, the CDR3 is TGCGCCAGCAGCCAAGGGATCGGCGGGAGTTTGTACGAGCAGTACTTC. Translated: CASSQGIGGSLYEQYF.